This TCR beta chain was sequenced during a study of blood T cell repertoires in COVID-19. For the study at large: Samples of COVID-19 (acute and convalescent) were obtained from the United States, Italy and Spain. The analysed material was cDNA or gDNA that came from T cells, B-cell-depleted T cells, or PBMCs.

The table lists this clone with a count of one. In the original analysis: Nucleated cell counts were estimated from reference gene primer amplification. Here immunoSEQ multiplex PCR was the method, and the copy in TCRdb shows in-frame clones only, minus some. That table furnishes V, J and clone size, whereas the DNA furnished D and trimming. The repertoire holds roughly 25,000 clones, with about 76% as singletons. Germline V CDR1 and CDR2: SGDLS, YYNGEE. This CDR3 is 16 amino acids long. Trimming removed 3 bases at V and 6 bases at J, with 19 bases between. This receptor was obtained from a man in his 70s with acute or convalescent COVID-19. The sample taken for sequencing was peripheral blood. This rearrangement joins TRBV9 to TRBJ1-5; a possible D gene is TRBD1 (6 bases). In DNA, the CDR3 is TGTGCCAGCAGCGAGGGGGAGGGGAGAAGGGGTCAGCCCCAGCATTTT. This gives the protein CASSEGEGRRGQPQHF.